The clone carrying this TCR beta chain has more than one count but fewer than ten. The identical CDR3 is also encoded by other nucleotide sequences in the sample. This specimen belongs to a study of blood T cell repertoires in COVID-19. Across the whole study: There were acute and convalescent COVID-19 samples, and they came from the United States, Italy and Spain. PBMCs, B-cell-depleted T cells, or T cells provided the cDNA or gDNA that made up the material.

This CDR3 contains 13 residues. In germline, CDR1 is SGDLS, CDR2 YYNGEE. V lost 2 bases and J 0 bases, leaving 6 bases between the germline ends. Authors' data handling: Estimates of nucleated cell counts were drawn from the amplification of reference gene primers. Here immunoSEQ multiplex PCR was the method, and the copy in TCRdb shows in-frame clones only, minus some. V and J calls and clone size come straight from that table; D and trimming were deduced from the DNA. The sample holds about 54,000 clones; more than 75% are singletons and the top ten take 6.5% to 10%. This rearrangement joins TRBV9 to TRBJ2-7; no definite D call. The sequence derives from a middle-aged man with active COVID-19. The sample taken for sequencing was peripheral blood. The CDR3 sequence is CASSVGSSYEQYF. CDR3 bases: TGTGCCAGCAGCGTCGGTTCCTCCTACGAGCAGTACTTC.